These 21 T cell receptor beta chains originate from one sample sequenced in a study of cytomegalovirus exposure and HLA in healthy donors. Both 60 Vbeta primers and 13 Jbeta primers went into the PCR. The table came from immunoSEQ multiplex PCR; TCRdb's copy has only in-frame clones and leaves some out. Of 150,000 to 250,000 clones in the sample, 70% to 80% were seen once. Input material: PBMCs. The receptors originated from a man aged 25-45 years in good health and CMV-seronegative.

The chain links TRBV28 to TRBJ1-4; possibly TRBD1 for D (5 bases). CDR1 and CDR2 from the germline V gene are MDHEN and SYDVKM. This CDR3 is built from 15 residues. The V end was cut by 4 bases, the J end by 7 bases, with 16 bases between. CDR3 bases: TGTGCCAGCAGTTCACCCGACAGAGGTAGTGAAAAACTGTTTTTT. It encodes CASSSPDRGSEKLFF.

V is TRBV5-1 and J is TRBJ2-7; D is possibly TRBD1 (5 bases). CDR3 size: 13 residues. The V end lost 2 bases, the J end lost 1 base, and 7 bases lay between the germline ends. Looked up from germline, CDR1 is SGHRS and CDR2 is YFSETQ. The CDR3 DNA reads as TGCGCCAGCAGCTTTAGGGGATCCTACGAGCAGTACTTC. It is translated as CASSFRGSYEQYF. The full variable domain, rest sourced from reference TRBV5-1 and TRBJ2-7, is KAGVTQTPRYLIKTRGQQVTLSCSPISGHRSVSWYQQTPGQGLQFLFEYFSETQRNKGNFPGRFSGRQFSNSRSEMNVSTLELGDSALYLCASSFRGSYEQYFGPGTRLTVT.

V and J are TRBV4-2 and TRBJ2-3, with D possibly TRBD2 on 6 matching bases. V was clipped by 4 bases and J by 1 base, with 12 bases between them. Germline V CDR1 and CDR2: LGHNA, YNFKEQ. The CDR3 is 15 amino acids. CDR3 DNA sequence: TGTGCCAGCAGCCCCCGGGGCGGGGGCACAGATACGCAGTATTTT. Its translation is CASSPRGGGTDTQYF.

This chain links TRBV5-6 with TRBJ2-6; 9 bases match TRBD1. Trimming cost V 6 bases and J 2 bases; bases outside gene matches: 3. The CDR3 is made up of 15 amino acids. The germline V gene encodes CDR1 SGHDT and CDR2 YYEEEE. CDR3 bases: TGTGCCAGCAACAGGGGGCGGGCTGGGGCCAACGTCCTGACTTTC. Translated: CASNRGRAGANVLTF.

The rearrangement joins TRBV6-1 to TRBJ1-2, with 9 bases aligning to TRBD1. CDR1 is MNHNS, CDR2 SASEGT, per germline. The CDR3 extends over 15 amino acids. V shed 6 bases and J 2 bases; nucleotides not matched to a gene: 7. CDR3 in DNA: TGTGCCAGCAGGCTGGGGACAGGGCCGAACTATGGCTACACCTTC. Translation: CASRLGTGPNYGYTF.

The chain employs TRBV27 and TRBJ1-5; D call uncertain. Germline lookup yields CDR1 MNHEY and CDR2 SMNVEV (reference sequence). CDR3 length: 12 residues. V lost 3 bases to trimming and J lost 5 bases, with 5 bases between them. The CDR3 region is CASSFSYQPQHF. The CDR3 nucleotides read TGTGCCAGCAGTTTCTCGTATCAGCCCCAGCATTTT.

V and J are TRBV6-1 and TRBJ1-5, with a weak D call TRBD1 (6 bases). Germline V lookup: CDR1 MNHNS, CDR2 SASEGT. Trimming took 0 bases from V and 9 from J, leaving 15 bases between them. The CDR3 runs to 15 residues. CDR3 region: CASSEAQGPFRPQHF. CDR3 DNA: TGTGCCAGCAGTGAAGCACAGGGTCCCTTTAGGCCCCAGCATTTT.

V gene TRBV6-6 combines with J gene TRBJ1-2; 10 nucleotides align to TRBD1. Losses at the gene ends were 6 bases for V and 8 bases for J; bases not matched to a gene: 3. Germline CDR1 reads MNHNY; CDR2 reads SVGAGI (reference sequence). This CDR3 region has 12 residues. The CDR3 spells CASRGQGDGYTF. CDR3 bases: TGTGCCAGCAGAGGACAGGGGGACGGCTACACCTTC.

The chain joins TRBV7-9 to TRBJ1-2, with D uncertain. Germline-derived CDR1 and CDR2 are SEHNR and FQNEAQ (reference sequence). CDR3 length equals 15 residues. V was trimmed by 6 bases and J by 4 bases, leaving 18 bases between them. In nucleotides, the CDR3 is TGTGCCAGCAGTTCTTTCGGGAAAGTTTCCTATGGCTACACCTTC. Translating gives CASSSFGKVSYGYTF.

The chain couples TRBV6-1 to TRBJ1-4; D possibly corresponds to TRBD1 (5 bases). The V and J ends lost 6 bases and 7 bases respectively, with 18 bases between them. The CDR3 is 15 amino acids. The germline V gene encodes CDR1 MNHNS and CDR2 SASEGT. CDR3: CASSAQSSGAEKLFF. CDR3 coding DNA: TGTGCCAGCAGCGCTCAGTCCAGCGGGGCTGAAAAACTGTTTTTT.

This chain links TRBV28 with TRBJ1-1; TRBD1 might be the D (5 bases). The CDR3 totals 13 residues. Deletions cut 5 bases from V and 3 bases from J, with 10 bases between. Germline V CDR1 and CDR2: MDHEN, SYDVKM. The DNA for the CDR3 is TGTGCCAGCAGTCTAGGGGAGGACACTGAAGCTTTCTTT. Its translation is CASSLGEDTEAFF.

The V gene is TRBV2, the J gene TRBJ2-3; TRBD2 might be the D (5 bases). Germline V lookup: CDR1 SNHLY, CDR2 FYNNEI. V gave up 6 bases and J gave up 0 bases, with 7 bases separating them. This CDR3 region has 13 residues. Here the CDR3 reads CASRLGSTDTQYF. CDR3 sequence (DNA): TGTGCCAGCAGACTAGGGAGCACAGATACGCAGTATTTT.

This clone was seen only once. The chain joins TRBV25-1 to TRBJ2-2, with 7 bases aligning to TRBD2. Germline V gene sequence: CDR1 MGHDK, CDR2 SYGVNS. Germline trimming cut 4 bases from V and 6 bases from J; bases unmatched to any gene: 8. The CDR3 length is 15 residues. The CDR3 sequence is CASSGRTSESGELFF. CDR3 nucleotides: TGTGCCAGCAGTGGTCGTACTAGCGAATCCGGGGAGCTGTTTTTT.

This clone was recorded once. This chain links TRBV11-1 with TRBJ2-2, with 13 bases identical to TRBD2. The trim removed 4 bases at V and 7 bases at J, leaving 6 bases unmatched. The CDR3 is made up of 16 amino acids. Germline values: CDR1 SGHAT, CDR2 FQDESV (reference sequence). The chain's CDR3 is CASSSGLAGVIGELFF. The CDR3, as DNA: TGTGCCAGCAGCTCTGGACTAGCGGGAGTAATCGGGGAGCTGTTTTTT.

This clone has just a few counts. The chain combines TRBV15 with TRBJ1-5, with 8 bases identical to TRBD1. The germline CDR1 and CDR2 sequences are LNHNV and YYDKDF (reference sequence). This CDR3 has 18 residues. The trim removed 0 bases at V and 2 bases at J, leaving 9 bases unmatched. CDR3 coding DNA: TGTGCCACCAGCAGAGACTATGATACGGACAGGGGCAATCAGCCCCAGCATTTT. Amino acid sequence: CATSRDYDTDRGNQPQHF.

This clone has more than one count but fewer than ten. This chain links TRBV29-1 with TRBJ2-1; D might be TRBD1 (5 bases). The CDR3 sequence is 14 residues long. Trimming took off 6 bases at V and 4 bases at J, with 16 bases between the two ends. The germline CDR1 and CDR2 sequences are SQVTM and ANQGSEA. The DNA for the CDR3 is TGCAGCGTGGGGCGTGGGAAAAGGTACAATGAGCAGTTCTTC. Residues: CSVGRGKRYNEQFF.

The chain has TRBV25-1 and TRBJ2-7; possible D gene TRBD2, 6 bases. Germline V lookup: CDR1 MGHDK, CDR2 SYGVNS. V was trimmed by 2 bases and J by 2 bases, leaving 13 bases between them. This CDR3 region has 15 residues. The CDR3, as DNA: TGTGCCAGCAGTGAAAACGGGGGAGAGACCTACGAGCAGTACTTC. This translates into CASSENGGETYEQYF.

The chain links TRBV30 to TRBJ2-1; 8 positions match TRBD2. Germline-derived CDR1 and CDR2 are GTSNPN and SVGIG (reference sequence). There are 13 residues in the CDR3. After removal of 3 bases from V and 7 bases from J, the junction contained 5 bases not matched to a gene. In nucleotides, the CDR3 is TGTGCCTGGAGGGGACTAGAATATAATGAGCAGTTCTTC. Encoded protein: CAWRGLEYNEQFF.

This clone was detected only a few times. Here the CDR3 reads CASSLRGRAGELFF. In nucleotides, the CDR3 is TGTGCCAGCAGCTTGAGAGGCCGGGCCGGGGAGCTGTTTTTT. The genes are TRBV11-3 and TRBJ2-2; D is unresolved. Per the germline V gene, CDR1 is SGHNT and CDR2 is YENEEA. Trimming removed 3 bases from V and 6 bases from J, with 11 bases in between. This CDR3 region has 14 residues.

The CDR3 sequence: CASRGLAPPYEQYF. As DNA, the CDR3 is TGTGCCAGCAGAGGACTAGCTCCTCCCTACGAGCAGTACTTC. The chain links TRBV25-1 to TRBJ2-7; TRBD2 agrees at 8 bases. V shed 6 bases and J 2 bases; nucleotides not matched to a gene: 6. The germline CDR1 and CDR2 sequences are MGHDK and SYGVNS. This CDR3 has 14 residues.

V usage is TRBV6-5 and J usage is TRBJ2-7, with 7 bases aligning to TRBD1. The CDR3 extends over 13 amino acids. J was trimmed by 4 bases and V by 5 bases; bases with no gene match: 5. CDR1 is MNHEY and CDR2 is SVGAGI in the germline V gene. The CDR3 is CASSKGTDYEQYF. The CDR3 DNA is TGTGCCAGCAGTAAAGGGACAGATTACGAGCAGTACTTC.